This TCR beta chain appears in the sequencing data of a study of T cells in localized non-small cell lung cancer. As regards this clone: Its antigen is not known.

The germline V and J ends were trimmed by 6 bases and 1 base, with 13 bases remaining between them. This CDR3 is built from 16 residues. Germline V gene data show CDR1 as MNHGY and CDR2 as SAAAGT. Repertoires were generated with immunoSEQ multiplex PCR, while TCRdb's copy carries only in-frame clones and drops some. The data hold more than 2,500 clones, with approximately 17% observed a single time. General study points: Higher blood T cell density went with longer overall survival. The study found T cell clonality highest in uninvolved adjacent lung, above tumor. Sequencing involved a lone tumor region, leaving heterogeneity possible.

The chain uses TRBV6-8 and TRBJ2-6; D not certain. The sequence came from a man between 40 and 75 years old with stage I squamous cell lung carcinoma. The source material was lung tumor tissue, sampled before any cancer treatment. The chain's CDR3 is CASRTPTGSGANVLTF. The CDR3 bases are TGTGCCAGCAGGACACCTACGGGTTCTGGGGCCAACGTCCTGACTTTC.